These 8 T cell receptor beta chains were sequenced from one sample in a study of T cell responses to AZD1222 COVID-19 vaccine. Measured with immunoSEQ multiplex PCR; TCRdb has only the in-frame clones, and not every one. In the table there are roughly 160,000 clones, roughly 92% of which are singletons. The sample was peripheral blood, taken on day 0 of AZD1222 vaccination. The receptors stem from an adult in good health.

This rearrangement joins TRBV3-1 (or the pseudogene TRBV3-2) to TRBJ1-6; D unclear. Trimming cost V 2 bases and J 11 bases, with 10 bases left between them. The CDR3 totals 13 residues. Germline-derived CDR1 and CDR2 are LGHDT and YNNKEL (reference sequence). DNA for the CDR3: TGTGCCAGCAGCCAACAGTCCGGTCCACCCCTCCACTTT. Its translation is CASSQQSGPPLHF.

The table lists this clone with a count of one. V and J are TRBV2 and TRBJ2-7; 11 bases map to TRBD1. The CDR3 length is 16 residues. CDR1 and CDR2 (germline): SNHLY, FYNNEI. The ends lost 3 bases at V and 3 bases at J; junction bases unmatched: 7. The CDR3 reads CASSEGDRGLGYEQYF. CDR3 coding DNA: TGTGCCAGCAGTGAGGGGGACAGGGGGTTAGGCTACGAGCAGTACTTC.

V and J are TRBV18 and TRBJ1-2, with D possibly matching TRBD1 (6 bases). CDR3 size: 16 residues. CDR1 KGHSH and CDR2 LQKENI come from the germline V gene. Trimming cost V 3 bases and J 0 bases, with 14 bases left between them. CDR3 nucleotide sequence: TGTGCCAGCTCACCTACTCGGACAGAAGCTAACTATGGCTACACCTTC. This encodes CASSPTRTEANYGYTF.

The J gene is TRBJ2-5, the V gene TRBV6-1; a weak D match, TRBD2 (6 bases). This CDR3 contains 14 residues. Trimming shortened V by 1 base and J by 3 bases, and 9 bases separated the two germline ends. Germline V gene sequence: CDR1 MNHNS, CDR2 SASEGT. CDR3 amino acids: CASSEVPSEETQYF. The CDR3 bases are TGTGCCAGCAGTGAAGTTCCTAGCGAAGAGACCCAGTACTTC.

V usage is TRBV7-2 and J usage is TRBJ1-5; D call uncertain. V was shortened by 1 base and J by 3 bases, with 13 bases between the two germline ends. The CDR3 is 16 amino acids. From germline, CDR1 is SGHTA and CDR2 FQGNSA. The CDR3 DNA is TGTGCCAGCAGCTTAGTCAGTACGGCGGCCAATCAGCCCCAGCATTTT. It is translated as CASSLVSTAANQPQHF.

V and J are TRBV7-8 and TRBJ2-4; D is undetermined. Trimming cost V 1 base and J 10 bases, with 14 bases left between them. From germline, CDR1 is SGHVS and CDR2 FQNEAQ. The length of the CDR3 is 14 residues. The CDR3 spells CASSLVGLASIQYF. CDR3 bases: TGTGCCAGCAGCTTAGTCGGCCTCGCAAGTATTCAGTACTTC.

The chain joins TRBV15 to TRBJ1-6, with 9 bases that match TRBD1. There are 15 residues in the CDR3. CDR1 and CDR2 from the germline V gene are LNHNV and YYDKDF (reference sequence). The V segment lost 5 bases and the J segment 9 bases; nucleotides outside the gene matches: 8. For the CDR3, the DNA is TGTGCCACCAGCGTTAACAGGGGGCCCTTTTCACCCCTCCACTTT. It yields the protein CATSVNRGPFSPLHF.

This chain joins TRBV6-6 and TRBJ2-7; the match to TRBD2 covers 7 bases. Trimming took 2 bases from V and 2 from J; bases not matched to a gene: 3. Germline CDR1 reads MNHNY; CDR2 reads SVGAGI (reference sequence). The CDR3 is made up of 14 amino acids. This CDR3 reads CASSYGGGAYEQYF. CDR3 coding DNA: TGTGCCAGCAGTTACGGTGGGGGGGCCTACGAGCAGTACTTC.